The T cell receptor beta chain described here comes from a study of neurological immune-mediated disorders. Study-wide results and caveats: Healthy controls had more TCR clonal expansion than multiple sclerosis, which showed the least, whereas HTLV-1-associated myelopathy showed the most.

The unsorted libraries originated from 2 million PBMCs kept at -80 C. This clonotype was counted at least ten times. As yet, its antigen is unknown. There are 13 residues in the CDR3. The germline CDR1 and CDR2 sequences are DFQATT and SNEGSKA (reference sequence). Unmatched junction bases numbered 10, after V lost 6 bases and J lost 8 bases. Synthesis of cDNA was accomplished via 5'RACE employing 10-nucleotide random UMIs. TCRdb reanalysed the 5' RACE reads using MiXCR and keeps one entry per CDR3 protein. The sample contains under 70,000 distinct CDR3 sequences, 3% to 4% of which appear only once. This chain links TRBV20-1 with TRBJ1-2; 9 bases agree with TRBD1. Sequenced input: PBMCs. The TCR comes from a young woman with multiple sclerosis. The CDR3 region has the DNA TGCAGTGCAACAAAAGGACAGGGGAAGGGCTACACCTTC. This encodes CSATKGQGKGYTF.